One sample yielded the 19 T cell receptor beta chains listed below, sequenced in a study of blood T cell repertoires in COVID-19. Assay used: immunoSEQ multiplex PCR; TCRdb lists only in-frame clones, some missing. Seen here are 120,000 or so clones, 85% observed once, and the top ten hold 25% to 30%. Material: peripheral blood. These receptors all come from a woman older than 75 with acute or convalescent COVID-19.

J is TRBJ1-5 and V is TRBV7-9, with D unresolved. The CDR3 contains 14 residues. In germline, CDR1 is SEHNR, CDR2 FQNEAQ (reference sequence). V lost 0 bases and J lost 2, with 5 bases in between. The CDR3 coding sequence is TGTGCCAGCAGCTTAGCCACAGGCAATCAGCCCCAGCATTTT. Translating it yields CASSLATGNQPQHF.

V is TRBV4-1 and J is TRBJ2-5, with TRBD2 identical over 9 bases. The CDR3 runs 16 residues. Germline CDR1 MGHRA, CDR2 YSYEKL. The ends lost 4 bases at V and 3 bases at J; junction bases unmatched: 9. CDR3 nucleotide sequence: TGCGCCAGCAGCCCAAGAGCGGGGGGAGCCAAAGAGACCCAGTACTTC. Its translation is CASSPRAGGAKETQYF.

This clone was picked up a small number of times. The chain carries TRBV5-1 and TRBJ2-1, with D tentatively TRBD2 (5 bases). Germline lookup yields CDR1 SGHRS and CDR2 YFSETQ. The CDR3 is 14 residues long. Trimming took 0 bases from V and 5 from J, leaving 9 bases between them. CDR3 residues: CASSLGGLDNEQFF. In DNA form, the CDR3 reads TGCGCCAGCAGCTTGGGAGGGCTCGACAATGAGCAGTTCTTC.

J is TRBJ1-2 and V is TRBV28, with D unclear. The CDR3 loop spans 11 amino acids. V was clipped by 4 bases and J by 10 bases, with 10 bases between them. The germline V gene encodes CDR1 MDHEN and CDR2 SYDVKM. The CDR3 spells CASSSPSVYTF. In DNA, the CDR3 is TGTGCCAGCAGTTCCCCGAGTGTCTACACCTTC.

The CDR3 coding sequence is TGTGCCAGTAGCTCCCCGGGGGGGGCTGGCGAGACCCAGTACTTC. This gives the protein CASSSPGGAGETQYF. The genes are TRBV19 and TRBJ2-5, with 8 bases matching TRBD2. Trimming removed 6 bases from V and 5 bases from J; junction bases left unmatched: 11. In germline, CDR1 is LNHDA, CDR2 SQIVND (reference sequence). CDR3 length: 15 residues.

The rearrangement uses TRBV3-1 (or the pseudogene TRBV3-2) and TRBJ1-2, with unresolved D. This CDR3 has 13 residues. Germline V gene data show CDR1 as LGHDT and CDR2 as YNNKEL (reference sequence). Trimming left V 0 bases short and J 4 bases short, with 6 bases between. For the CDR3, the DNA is TGTGCCAGCAGCCAAGATGGAGTCTATGGCTACACCTTC. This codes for CASSQDGVYGYTF.

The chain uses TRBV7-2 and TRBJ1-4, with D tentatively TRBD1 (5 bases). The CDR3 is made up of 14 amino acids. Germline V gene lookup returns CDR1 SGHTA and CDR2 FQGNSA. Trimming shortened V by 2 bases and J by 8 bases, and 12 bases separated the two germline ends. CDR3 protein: CASSLRQGGEKLFF. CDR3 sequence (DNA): TGTGCCAGCAGCTTACGCCAGGGTGGAGAAAAACTGTTTTTT.

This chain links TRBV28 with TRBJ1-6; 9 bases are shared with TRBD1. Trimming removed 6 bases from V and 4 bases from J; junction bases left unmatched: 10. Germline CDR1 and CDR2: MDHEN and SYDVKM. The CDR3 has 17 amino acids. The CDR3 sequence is CASRYPGTGRYNSPLHF. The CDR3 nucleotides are TGTGCCAGCAGGTATCCAGGGACAGGGAGATATAATTCACCCCTCCACTTT.

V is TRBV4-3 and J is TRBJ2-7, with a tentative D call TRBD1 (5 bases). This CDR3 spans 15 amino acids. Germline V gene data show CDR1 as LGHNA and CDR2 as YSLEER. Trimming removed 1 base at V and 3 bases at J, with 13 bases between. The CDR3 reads CASSQAGFGVYEQYF. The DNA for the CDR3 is TGCGCCAGCAGCCAAGCAGGGTTTGGGGTCTACGAGCAGTACTTC.

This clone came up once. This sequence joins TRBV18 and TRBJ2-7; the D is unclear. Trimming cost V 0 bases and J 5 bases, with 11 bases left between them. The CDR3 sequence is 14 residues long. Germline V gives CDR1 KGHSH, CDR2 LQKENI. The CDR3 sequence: CASSPPTNRDEQYV. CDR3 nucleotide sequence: TGTGCCAGCTCACCACCCACTAATCGGGACGAGCAGTACGTC.

CDR3 DNA: TGTGCCAGCAGCACGGGACAGAGCACAGATACGCAGTATTTT. This sequence encodes CASSTGQSTDTQYF. The chain recombines TRBV7-9 with TRBJ2-3; TRBD1 agrees at 7 bases. Germline loops: CDR1 SEHNR, CDR2 FQNEAQ (reference sequence). V was clipped by 5 bases and J by 0 bases; unmatched bases: 2. The CDR3 covers 14 residues. The full variable domain, completed using reference TRBV7-9 and TRBJ2-3, is DTGVSQNPRHKITKRGQNVTFRCDPISEHNRLYWYRQTLGQGPEFLTYFQNEAQLEKSRLLSDRFSAERPKGSFSTLEIQRTEQGDSAMYLCASSTGQSTDTQYFGPGTRLTVL.

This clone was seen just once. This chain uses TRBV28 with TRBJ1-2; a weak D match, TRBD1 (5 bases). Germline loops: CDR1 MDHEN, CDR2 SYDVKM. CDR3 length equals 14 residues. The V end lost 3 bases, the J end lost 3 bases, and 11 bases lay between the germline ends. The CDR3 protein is CASSLVGAYYGYTF. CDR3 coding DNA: TGTGCCAGCAGTTTGGTTGGGGCGTACTATGGCTACACCTTC.

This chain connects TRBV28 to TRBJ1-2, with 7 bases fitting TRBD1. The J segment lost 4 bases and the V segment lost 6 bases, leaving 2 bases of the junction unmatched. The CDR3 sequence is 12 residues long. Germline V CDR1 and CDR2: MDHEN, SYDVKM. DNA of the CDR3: TGTGCCAGCAGGGGGGACAGCTATGGCTACACCTTC. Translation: CASRGDSYGYTF.

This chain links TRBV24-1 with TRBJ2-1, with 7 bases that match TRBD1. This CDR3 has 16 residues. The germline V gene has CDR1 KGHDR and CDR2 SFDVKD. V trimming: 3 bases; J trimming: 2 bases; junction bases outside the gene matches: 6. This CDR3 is CATSDRTGAAYNEQFF. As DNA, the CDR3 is TGTGCCACCAGTGATAGGACAGGAGCGGCCTACAATGAGCAGTTCTTC.

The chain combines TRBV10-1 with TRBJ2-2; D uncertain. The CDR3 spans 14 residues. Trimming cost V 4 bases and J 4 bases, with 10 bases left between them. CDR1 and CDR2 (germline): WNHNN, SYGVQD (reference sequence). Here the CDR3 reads CASSAQMGTGELFF. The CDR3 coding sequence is TGCGCCAGCAGTGCACAGATGGGCACCGGGGAGCTGTTTTTT.

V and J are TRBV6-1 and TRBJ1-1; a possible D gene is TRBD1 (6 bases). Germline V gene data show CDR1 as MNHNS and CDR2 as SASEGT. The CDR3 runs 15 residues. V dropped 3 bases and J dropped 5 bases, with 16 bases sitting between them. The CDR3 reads CASSDQPGVVTEAFF. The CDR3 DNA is TGTGCCAGCAGTGACCAACCAGGGGTTGTGACTGAAGCTTTCTTT.

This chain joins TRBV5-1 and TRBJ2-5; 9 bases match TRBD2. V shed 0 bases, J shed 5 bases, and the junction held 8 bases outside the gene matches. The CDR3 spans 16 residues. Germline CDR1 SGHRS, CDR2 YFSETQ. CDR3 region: CASSLERGGAWETQYF. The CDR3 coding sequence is TGCGCCAGCAGCTTGGAGCGCGGGGGGGCCTGGGAGACCCAGTACTTC.

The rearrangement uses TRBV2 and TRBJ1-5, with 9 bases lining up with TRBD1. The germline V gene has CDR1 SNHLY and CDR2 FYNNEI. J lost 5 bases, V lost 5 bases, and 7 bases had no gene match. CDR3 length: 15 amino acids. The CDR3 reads CASSKGQGRDQPQHF. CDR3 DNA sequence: TGTGCCAGCAGTAAAGGACAGGGGCGGGATCAGCCCCAGCATTTT.

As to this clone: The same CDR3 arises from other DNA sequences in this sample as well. In DNA, the CDR3 is TGTGCCAGCAGTTACGGCCACAGGAACACTGAAGCTTTCTTT. Translated, it gives CASSYGHRNTEAFF. The chain uses TRBV6-5 and TRBJ1-1, with D unclear. The CDR3 has 14 residues. Germline V gene sequence: CDR1 MNHEY, CDR2 SVGAGI. Trimming left V 2 bases short and J 1 base short, with 8 bases between.